Below, one TCR beta chain is given with its context. The data belong to a study of T cells in localized non-small cell lung cancer. Clones were sequenced by immunoSEQ multiplex PCR, and TCRdb holds only the in-frame ones, with some missing. The sample shows under 70,000 clones, more than 80% of them seen only once. This CDR3 spans 12 amino acids. Germline CDR1 reads WNHNN; CDR2 reads SYGVQD (reference sequence). V dropped 7 bases and J dropped 2 bases, with 9 bases sitting between them. The material sequenced was peripheral blood, taken before any cancer treatment. The sequence was obtained from a woman aged 40 to 75 with stage I lung adenocarcinoma. The chain joins TRBV10-1 to TRBJ2-7; D is undetermined. The CDR3 spells CASKVLTYEQYF. In nucleotides, the CDR3 is TGCGCCAGCAAAGTTTTAACCTACGAGCAGTACTTC.